Below are 21 T cell receptor beta chains sequenced from a single sample in a study of a mutant IDH1 vaccine in newly diagnosed glioma. Which antigens these TCRs recognize remains unknown. Only in-frame clones appear in the TCRdb table, and some are missing; sequencing was by immunoSEQ multiplex PCR. The sample shows roughly 130,000 clones, 80% of them seen only once. Time point given: week 11, during vaccination. Doses consisted of 300 ug of mutant IDH1 20-mer peptide each, paired with topical imiquimod. The source was PBMCs, collected from a glioma patient whose treatment included an IDH1 peptide vaccine. Source of these receptors: a man in his forties with glioma.

This chain links TRBV28 with TRBJ1-2, with unresolved D. Germline V CDR1 and CDR2: MDHEN, SYDVKM. V shed 5 bases and J shed 3 bases, with 7 bases lying between them. This CDR3 is 12 amino acids long. The CDR3 DNA sequence: TGTGCCAGCAGTGCCTGGTACTATGGCTACACCTTC. As protein: CASSAWYYGYTF.

This sequence joins TRBV5-4 and TRBJ2-2; 10 bases fit TRBD2. Germline V lookup: CDR1 SGHNT, CDR2 YYREEE (reference sequence). V lost 6 bases and J lost 7; bases outside the gene matches: 3. The CDR3 totals 13 residues. In DNA, the CDR3 is TGTGCCAGCAACAGCGGGAGGGTCGGGGAGCTGTTTTTT. Translated: CASNSGRVGELFF.

J is TRBJ2-7 and V is TRBV25-1, with D perhaps TRBD1 (5 bases). Trimming stripped 3 bases from V and 2 bases from J, with 11 bases between. The CDR3 contains 14 residues. The germline gives CDR1 MGHDK, CDR2 SYGVNS. The CDR3 coding sequence is TGTGCCAGCAGTGACCGGACAATAGCCTACGAGCAGTACTTC. Translated: CASSDRTIAYEQYF.

This clone has only one observation. The chain recombines TRBV9 with TRBJ2-1; D remains ambiguous. From germline, CDR1 is SGDLS and CDR2 YYNGEE. The germline V and J ends were trimmed by 0 bases and 4 bases, with 5 bases remaining between them. This CDR3 is 13 amino acids long. The chain's CDR3 is CASSVVTYNEQFF. The CDR3 DNA reads TGTGCCAGCAGCGTAGTGACGTACAATGAGCAGTTCTTC.

This clone occurred many times. The V call is TRBV4-3, the J call TRBJ1-5, with D unclear. Germline CDR1 and CDR2: LGHNA and YSLEER. The CDR3 has 16 amino acids. Trimming removed 4 bases at V and 3 bases at J, with 16 bases between. The CDR3 DNA is TGCGCCAGCAGCCCAGAGAGGTTCGCCCTCAATCAGCCCCAGCATTTT. Translated: CASSPERFALNQPQHF.

The chain's CDR3 is CASSLHGTGYGQPQHF. The CDR3 DNA is TGTGCCAGCAGCTTGCACGGAACAGGGTATGGGCAGCCCCAGCATTTT. The rearrangement joins TRBV5-6 to TRBJ1-5; TRBD1 might be the D (6 bases). This CDR3 has 16 residues. V lost 1 base to trimming and J lost 7 bases, with 18 bases between them. CDR1 and CDR2 (germline): SGHDT, YYEEEE.

V usage is TRBV11-3 and J usage is TRBJ2-1, with TRBD2 as a possible D gene (5 bases). V dropped 3 bases and J dropped 10 bases, with 7 bases sitting between them. The CDR3 covers 11 residues. Germline V gives CDR1 SGHNT, CDR2 YENEEA. DNA of the CDR3: TGTGCCAGCAGCTTGGGAGAGGAGCAGTTCTTC. It codes for CASSLGEEQFF.

This chain links TRBV18 with TRBJ1-1; D ambiguous. Germline CDR1 reads KGHSH; CDR2 reads LQKENI. CDR3 size: 15 residues. Trimming took off 0 bases at V and 8 bases at J, with 16 bases between the two ends. The CDR3 spells CASSPPGRLEYEAFF. The CDR3 region has the DNA TGTGCCAGCTCACCACCAGGGAGGTTAGAATACGAAGCTTTCTTT.

The gene calls are TRBV28 and TRBJ1-1; D gene unclear. Germline CDR1 reads MDHEN; CDR2 reads SYDVKM. V lost 6 bases to trimming and J lost 0 bases, with 8 bases between them. This CDR3 contains 13 residues. The CDR3 here is CASRNIMNTEAFF. DNA for the CDR3: TGTGCCAGCAGGAACATAATGAACACTGAAGCTTTCTTT.

The chain uses TRBV10-3 and TRBJ2-5; TRBD2 agrees at 7 bases. Trimming removed 5 bases from V and 1 base from J; junction bases left unmatched: 4. Germline V gene lookup returns CDR1 ENHRY and CDR2 SYGVKD. The CDR3 length is 14 residues. The CDR3 nucleotides are TGTGCCATCAGTTCGGGGGGAGGCCAAGAGACCCAGTACTTC. It encodes CAISSGGGQETQYF.

The chain links TRBV10-3 to TRBJ2-7; TRBD1 aligns across 10 bases. The CDR3 length is 16 residues. Trimming cost V 3 bases and J 2 bases; bases outside gene matches: 7. Germline loops: CDR1 ENHRY, CDR2 SYGVKD. CDR3 residues: CAISDNDRGRPYEQYF. As DNA, the CDR3 is TGTGCCATCAGTGATAATGACAGGGGGCGCCCCTACGAGCAGTACTTC.

V is TRBV11-2 and J is TRBJ2-3, with 13 nucleotides matching TRBD2. The V gene end was trimmed by 3 bases and the J gene end by 4 bases; junction bases not matched to a gene: 1. The germline gives CDR1 SGHAT, CDR2 FQNNGV. The CDR3 is made up of 15 amino acids. CDR3 region: CASSLGLAGSDTQYF. The CDR3, as DNA: TGTGCCAGCAGCTTGGGACTAGCGGGGTCAGATACGCAGTATTTT.

The genes are TRBV5-1 and TRBJ2-7, with D possibly TRBD1 on 6 matching bases. In germline, CDR1 is SGHRS, CDR2 YFSETQ. The ends were cut back, 2 bases at V and 1 base at J, with 13 bases in the middle. The CDR3 consists of 15 residues. CDR3 residues: CASSFEQGISYEQYF. The CDR3, as DNA: TGCGCCAGCAGCTTCGAACAGGGCATATCCTACGAGCAGTACTTC.

This chain connects TRBV30 to TRBJ2-5, with TRBD2 as a possible D gene (6 bases). Trimming shortened V by 1 base and J by 4 bases, and 13 bases separated the two germline ends. The CDR3 is made up of 14 amino acids. Germline CDR1 GTSNPN, CDR2 SVGIG (reference sequence). The CDR3 sequence is CAWSAGLLRETQYF. The CDR3, as DNA: TGTGCCTGGAGTGCGGGACTCTTGAGAGAGACCCAGTACTTC.

This clone qualifies as large. The V gene is TRBV4-1, the J gene TRBJ2-5; 10 bases line up with TRBD2. J was trimmed by 2 bases and V by 2 bases; bases with no gene match: 2. CDR3 length: 15 amino acids. CDR1 is MGHRA, CDR2 YSYEKL, per germline. The CDR3 loop is CASSQLAGEQETQYF. The CDR3, as DNA: TGCGCCAGCAGCCAACTAGCGGGGGAGCAAGAGACCCAGTACTTC.

The gene calls are TRBV6-1 and TRBJ2-7; maybe TRBD1 (5 bases). Germline V lookup: CDR1 MNHNS, CDR2 SASEGT. V lost 6 bases, J lost 2 bases, and 11 bases lay in between. The CDR3 extends over 13 amino acids. In DNA form, the CDR3 reads TGTGCCAGCAGGGGGCTGCCCCCCTACGAGCAGTACTTC. This sequence encodes CASRGLPPYEQYF.

The chain employs TRBV21-1 and TRBJ2-7; the table's D call, TRBD2, has no DNA check behind it. TRBV21-1 is shown as a pseudogene. The CDR3 totals 15 residues. The CDR3 bases are TGTGCCAGCAGCAAAGACGGCGGGAGGACGTACGAGCAGTACTTC. This sequence encodes CASSKDGGRTYEQYF.

The rearrangement uses TRBV18 and TRBJ1-1; D is uncertain. The CDR3 consists of 14 residues. Germline CDR1 reads KGHSH; CDR2 reads LQKENI. V was shortened by 0 bases and J by 6 bases, with 11 bases between the two germline ends. CDR3 loop: CASSPPSPGAEAFF. CDR3 bases: TGTGCCAGCTCACCACCCTCCCCTGGGGCTGAAGCTTTCTTT.

The V call is TRBV19, the J call TRBJ2-1, with a possible D match to TRBD2 (6 bases). Germline CDR1 reads LNHDA; CDR2 reads SQIVND (reference sequence). The CDR3 loop spans 13 amino acids. The V gene lost 5 bases and the J gene lost 8 bases, with 13 bases spanning the gap. The CDR3 here is CASSRVPSDEQFF. CDR3 nucleotides: TGTGCCAGTAGTCGTGTCCCTAGCGATGAGCAGTTCTTC.

This clone came up many times. The chain joins TRBV2 to TRBJ2-7; D possibly corresponds to TRBD2 (5 bases). The CDR3 is 13 amino acids. The germline V and J ends were trimmed by 3 bases and 7 bases, with 13 bases remaining between them. Germline-derived CDR1 and CDR2 are SNHLY and FYNNEI. The CDR3 DNA follows: TGTGCCAGCAGTGACGTTGGGGAGTTAGAGCAGTACTTC. Translated: CASSDVGELEQYF.

This chain links TRBV4-2 with TRBJ1-3; D may be TRBD1 (5 bases). The V and J ends lost 2 bases and 0 bases respectively, with 11 bases between them. This CDR3 spans 16 amino acids. Germline lookup yields CDR1 LGHNA and CDR2 YNFKEQ. The CDR3, as DNA: TGTGCCAGCAGCCAAAAGGGACTGAACTCTGGAAACACCATATATTTT. Residues: CASSQKGLNSGNTIYF.